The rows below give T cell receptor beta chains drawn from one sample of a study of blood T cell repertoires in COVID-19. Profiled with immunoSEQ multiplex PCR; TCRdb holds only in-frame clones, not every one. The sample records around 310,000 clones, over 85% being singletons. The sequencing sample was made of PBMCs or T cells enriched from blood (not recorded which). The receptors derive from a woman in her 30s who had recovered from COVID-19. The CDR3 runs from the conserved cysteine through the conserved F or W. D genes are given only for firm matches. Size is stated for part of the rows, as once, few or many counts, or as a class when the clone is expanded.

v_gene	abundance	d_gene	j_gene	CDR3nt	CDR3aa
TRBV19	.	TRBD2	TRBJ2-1	TGTGCCAGTAGTCAGGAAGCGGGAATCTCCTACAATGAGCAGTTCTTC	CASSQEAGISYNEQFF
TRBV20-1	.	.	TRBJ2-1	TGCAGTGCCGGCGGTCGGGATGAGCAGTTCTTC	CSAGGRDEQFF
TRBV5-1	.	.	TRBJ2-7	TGCGCCAGCAGCGTAACAGGCAGCGAGCAGTACTTC	CASSVTGSEQYF
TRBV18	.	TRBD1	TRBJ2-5	TGTGCCAGCTCACCACCGGGGGGTGTCTACAGGGGGCAAGAGACCCAGTACTTC	CASSPPGGVYRGQETQYF
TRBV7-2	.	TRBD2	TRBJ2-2	TGTGCCAGCAGCTTGGGGCTAGCGGCGAACACCGGGGAGCTGTTTTTT	CASSLGLAANTGELFF
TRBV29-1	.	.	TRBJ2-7	TGCAGCGCCTCCAAAATGATAGCGGATTCCTACGAGCAGTACTTC	CSASKMIADSYEQYF
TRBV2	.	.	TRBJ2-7	TGTGCCAGCGTCGAGGGCAGGTACTTC	CASVEGRYF
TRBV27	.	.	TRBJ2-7	TGTGCCAGTGGGGAGGGGGCCTACGAGCAGTACTTC	CASGEGAYEQYF
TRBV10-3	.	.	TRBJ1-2	TGTGCCGTAGCGGGGGGGAACTATGGCTACACCTTC	CAVAGGNYGYTF
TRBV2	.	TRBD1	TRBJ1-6	TGTGCCAGCAGTAGACAGGGGAGGGATAATTCACCCCTCCACTTT	CASSRQGRDNSPLHF
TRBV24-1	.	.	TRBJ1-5	TGTGCCACCAGTGGTCCACAGGGATATAGCAATCAGCCCCAGCATTTT	CATSGPQGYSNQPQHF
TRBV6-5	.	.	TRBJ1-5	TGTGCCAGCACCCTACTAGCAAGGGTGGATCAGCCCCAGCATTTT	CASTLLARVDQPQHF
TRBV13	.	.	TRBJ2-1	TGTGCCAGCACCCCAAGGGGGTCCTACAATGAGCAGTTCTTC	CASTPRGSYNEQFF
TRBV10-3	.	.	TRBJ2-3	TGTGCCATCAGTGTGGATATCCTAGCCACTAGCACAGATACGCAGTATTTT	CAISVDILATSTDTQYF
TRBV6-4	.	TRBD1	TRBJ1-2	TGTGCCAGCAGCCCGGGACAGGCCGGGAACTATGGCTACACCTTC	CASSPGQAGNYGYTF
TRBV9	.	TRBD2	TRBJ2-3	TGTGCCAGCAGCCCCCAGACTAGCGGCACAGATACGCAGTATTTT	CASSPQTSGTDTQYF
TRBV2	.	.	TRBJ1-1	TGTGCCAGCCTGGTGGAGGGGAACACTGAAGCTTTCTTT	CASLVEGNTEAFF
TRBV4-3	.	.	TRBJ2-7	TGCGCCAGCAGCCAAGCGGACGGGGGTTACGAGCAGTACTTC	CASSQADGGYEQYF
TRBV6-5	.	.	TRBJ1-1	TGTGCCAGCAGGCGTAACTACAGGGATTACACTGAAGCTTTCTTT	CASRRNYRDYTEAFF
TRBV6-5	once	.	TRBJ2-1	TGTGCCAGCAGTTACTCGTTTAGCGGTTCCTACAATGAGCAGTTCTTC	CASSYSFSGSYNEQFF
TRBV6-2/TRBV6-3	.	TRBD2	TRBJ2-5	TGTGCCAGCAACCCCCCGGGAGGGCAAGAGACCCAGTACTTC	CASNPPGGQETQYF
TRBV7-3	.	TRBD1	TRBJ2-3	TGTGCCAGCAGCCCCAGGGGGCCGAACACAGATACGCAGTATTTT	CASSPRGPNTDTQYF
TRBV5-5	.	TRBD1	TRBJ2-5	TGTGCCAGCAGTCCCACTGGACAGGTGGGTTCGGCCCAGTACTTC	CASSPTGQVGSAQYF
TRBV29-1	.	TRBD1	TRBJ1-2	TGCAGCGTTGAAGCCCAGGGGGCGGGTGGCTACACCTTC	CSVEAQGAGGYTF
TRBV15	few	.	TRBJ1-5	TGTGCCACCAGTCCGATTGTGCTAGATCAGCCCCAGCATTTT	CATSPIVLDQPQHF
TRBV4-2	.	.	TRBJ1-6	TGTGCCAGCAGCCAAGATGGGGCAGGTGCGCTGAGATCACCCCTCCACTTT	CASSQDGAGALRSPLHF
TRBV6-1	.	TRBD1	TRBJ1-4	TGTGCCAGCAGTGACCAGGGGGACGGAAAACTGTTTTTT	CASSDQGDGKLFF
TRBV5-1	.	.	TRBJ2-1	TGCGCCAGCAGCTTGGCCTACGAGTACAATGAGCAGTTCTTC	CASSLAYEYNEQFF
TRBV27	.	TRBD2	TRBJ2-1	TGTGCCAGCAGTTTATATCCTCGGGGGGGTAACAATGAGCAGTTCTTC	CASSLYPRGGNNEQFF